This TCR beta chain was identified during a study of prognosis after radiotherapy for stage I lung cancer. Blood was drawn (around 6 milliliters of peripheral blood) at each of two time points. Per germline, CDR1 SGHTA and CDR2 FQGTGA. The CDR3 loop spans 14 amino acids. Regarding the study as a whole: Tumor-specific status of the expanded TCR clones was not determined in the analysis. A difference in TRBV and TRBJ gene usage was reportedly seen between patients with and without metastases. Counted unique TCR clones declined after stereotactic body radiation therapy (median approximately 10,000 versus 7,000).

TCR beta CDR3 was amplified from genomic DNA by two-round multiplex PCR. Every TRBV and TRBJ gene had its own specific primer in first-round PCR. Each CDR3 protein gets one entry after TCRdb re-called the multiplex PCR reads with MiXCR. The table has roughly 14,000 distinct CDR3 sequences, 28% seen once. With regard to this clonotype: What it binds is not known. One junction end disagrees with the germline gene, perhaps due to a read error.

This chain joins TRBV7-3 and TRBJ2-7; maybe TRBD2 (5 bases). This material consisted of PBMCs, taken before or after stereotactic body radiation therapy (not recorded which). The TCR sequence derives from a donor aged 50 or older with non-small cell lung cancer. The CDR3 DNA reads TGTGCCAGCAGCTTGTCCGTGACTAACTACGAGCACTACTTC. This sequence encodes CASSLSVTNYEHYF.